This is a list of T cell receptor beta chains from one sample in a study of shared clonotypes between healthy human individuals. Sequencing used immunoSEQ multiplex PCR; TCRdb keeps in-frame clones, though not all of them. Here the sample spans 1.5 million to 2.5 million clones, approximately 95% being singletons. Sequenced material: naive CD8+ T cells sorted from blood. The receptors shown here come from a man younger than 30 in good health. Both conserved end residues are part of each CDR3. D genes are given only for firm matches. The size field is filled for only some rows; it gives once, few, many or a size class.

D gene | clone size | J gene | V gene | CDR3 DNA | CDR3 protein
. | . | TRBJ2-7 | TRBV11-2 | TGTGCCAGCAGTTACGCTGCGGGACAGCTTTACGAGCAGTACTTC | CASSYAAGQLYEQYF
. | few | TRBJ1-6 | TRBV2 | TGTGCCAGCAGTGGCCTCCGGACAGATAATTCACCCCTCCACTTT | CASSGLRTDNSPLHF
. | few | TRBJ1-1 | TRBV6-5 | TGTGCCAGCAGTTACTCAGGGGTGAACACTGAAGCTTTCTTT | CASSYSGVNTEAFF
. | . | TRBJ2-3 | TRBV11-2 | TGTGCCAGTGCCAGGGGCCGCGGGGGAGATACGCAGTATTTT | CASARGRGGDTQYF
. | . | TRBJ2-3 | TRBV2 | TGTGCTTGGGGGGAGTCTCGGGATACGCAGTATTTT | CAWGESRDTQYF
. | . | TRBJ2-5 | TRBV6-1 | TGTGCCAGCAGCGACGGGGCCTCCCGGGGGGAGACCCAGTACTTC | CASSDGASRGETQYF
. | . | TRBJ2-7 | TRBV27 | TGTGCCAGCAGTTTAGAGCCTCCCACCCCTATAGGAACCTACGAGCAGTACTTC | CASSLEPPTPIGTYEQYF
. | . | TRBJ1-1 | TRBV6-1 | TGTGCCAGCGCCCCGAACACTGAAGCTTTCTTT | CASAPNTEAFF
TRBD2 | once | TRBJ2-7 | TRBV7-9 | TGTGCCAGCAGCCTTACCCGGACTAGCGGGAGCTACGAGCAGTACTTC | CASSLTRTSGSYEQYF
. | . | TRBJ2-2 | TRBV2 | TGTGCCAGCAGTGAGCCCGGGACCGGGGAGCTGTTTTTT | CASSEPGTGELFF
. | . | TRBJ1-5 | TRBV27 | TGTGCCAGCAGTCCCCACACAGGGACGAATCAGCCCCAGCATTTT | CASSPHTGTNQPQHF
. | . | TRBJ2-7 | TRBV19 | TGTGCCAGTAGTATTAGGGGGTTCAACGAGCAGTACTTC | CASSIRGFNEQYF
. | . | TRBJ2-5 | TRBV28 | TGTGCCACCGACGACCTCACCCAGGAGACCCAGTACTTC | CATDDLTQETQYF
. | . | TRBJ1-6 | TRBV30 | TGTGCCTGGAGCTCCGGGGCGAGCTCCTATAATTCACCCCTCCACTTT | CAWSSGASSYNSPLHF
. | . | TRBJ2-1 | TRBV10-3 | TGTGCCATCAGTGATTCAGGGGTCGGGTTGGGGGACAATGAGCAGTTCTTC | CAISDSGVGLGDNEQFF
. | . | TRBJ2-7 | TRBV2 | TGTGCCAGCAGTGACTGGGTCGAGCAGTACTTC | CASSDWVEQYF
. | . | TRBJ2-3 | TRBV11-2 | TGTGCCAGCAGCTTAGCGGTCGGCACTCTGGATACGCAGTATTTT | CASSLAVGTLDTQYF
TRBD2 | . | TRBJ2-1 | TRBV10-3 | TGTGCCATCAGTGGAATGGCTAGCGGGAGAGGTGAGCAGTTCTTC | CAISGMASGRGEQFF
. | . | TRBJ2-7 | TRBV14 | TGTGCCAGCAGCCAAGAAGCGGGCGTTTCCTACGAGCAGTACTTC | CASSQEAGVSYEQYF
. | . | TRBJ2-7 | TRBV5-1 | TGCGCCAGCAGCTTGGCCGTCTACTCCTACGAGCAGTACTTC | CASSLAVYSYEQYF
TRBD2 | . | TRBJ2-1 | TRBV6-5 | TGTGCCAGCAGCCTATCAAGCGGGAGTTACAGTGAGCAGTTCTTC | CASSLSSGSYSEQFF
TRBD2 | . | TRBJ2-3 | TRBV5-8 | TGTGCCAGCAGCTTGAGCTTTACTAGCGGGAGTACAGATACGCAGTATTTT | CASSLSFTSGSTDTQYF
. | once | TRBJ2-7 | TRBV11-2 | TGTGCCAGCAGCTTAGCTCCGACAGAGCAGTACTTC | CASSLAPTEQYF
. | . | TRBJ1-2 | TRBV25-1 | TGTGCCAGCAGCCTCCGGGACGCCGGATACGATGGCTACACCTTC | CASSLRDAGYDGYTF
. | . | TRBJ2-5 | TRBV5-1 | TGCGCCAGCAGCTTCCGGGACCCGAGGGGAGAGACCCAGTACTTC | CASSFRDPRGETQYF
TRBD2 | . | TRBJ2-5 | TRBV10-2 | TGCGCCAGCAGTGAGGGCCTAGCGGGGGGAGAGTTAGGAGAGACCCAGTACTTC | CASSEGLAGGELGETQYF
. | . | TRBJ1-4 | TRBV4-2 | TGTGCCAGCAGCCAAGGGGACTTTGGGGCAGAAAATCGACTGTTTTTT | CASSQGDFGAENRLFF
TRBD1 | . | TRBJ2-7 | TRBV5-8 | TGTGCCAGCAGCATAGGACAGGCCCCCTACGAGCAGTACTTC | CASSIGQAPYEQYF
. | . | TRBJ1-1 | TRBV10-3 | TGTGCCATCAGTGAGTCGACCGCGGGGACTGAAGCTTTCTTT | CAISESTAGTEAFF
. | . | TRBJ2-5 | TRBV29-1 | TGCAGCGTTGTAGGGGACGGGACCCAGTACTTC | CSVVGDGTQYF
TRBD2 | . | TRBJ2-7 | TRBV28 | TGTGCCAGCAGTGCGGGACTAGCGGCCTCCTACGAGCAGTACTTC | CASSAGLAASYEQYF
. | . | TRBJ1-6 | TRBV9 | TGTGCCAGCAGCGTATCCGGGGACTCCTATAATTCACCCCTCCACTTT | CASSVSGDSYNSPLHF
TRBD1 | . | TRBJ1-2 | TRBV19 | TGTGCCAGTAGTCCTGGGACAGGGTGGGGCTACACCTTC | CASSPGTGWGYTF
. | . | TRBJ2-2 | TRBV27 | TGTGCCAGCAGTTTATCGGTGGGCTGGGTATTGAACACCGGGGAGCTGTTTTTT | CASSLSVGWVLNTGELFF
. | . | TRBJ1-2 | TRBV4-1 | TGCGCCAGCAGCCAAGGCCCGGGGAGTAGCCTCTATGGCTACACCTTC | CASSQGPGSSLYGYTF